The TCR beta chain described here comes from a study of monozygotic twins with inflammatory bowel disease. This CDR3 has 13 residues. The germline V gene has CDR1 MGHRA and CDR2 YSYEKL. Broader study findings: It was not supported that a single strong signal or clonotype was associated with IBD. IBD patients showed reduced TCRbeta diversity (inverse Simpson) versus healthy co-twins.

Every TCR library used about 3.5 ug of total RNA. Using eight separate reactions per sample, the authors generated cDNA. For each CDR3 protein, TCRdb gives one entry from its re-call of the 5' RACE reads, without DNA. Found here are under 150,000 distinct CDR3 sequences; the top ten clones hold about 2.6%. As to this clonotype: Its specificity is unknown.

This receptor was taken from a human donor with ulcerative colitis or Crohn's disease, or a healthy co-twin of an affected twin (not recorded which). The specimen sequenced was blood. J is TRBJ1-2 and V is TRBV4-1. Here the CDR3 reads CASSPGLNYGYTF.